Presented here are 3 T cell receptor beta chains from one specimen sequenced in a study of T cells in Graves' hyperthyroidism and ophthalmopathy. Amplification yielded TCR beta CDR3 regions, with RNA transcripts as the source. The study used the HTBI primer set for a first-round RT-PCR of the TCR CDR3. TCRdb processed the multiplex PCR reads anew with MiXCR; each CDR3 protein has one entry. The table has under 350,000 distinct CDR3 sequences, about 17% seen once. The specimen sequenced was blood. The receptors were gathered from an older woman with Graves' ophthalmopathy.

This clonotype has a handful of counts. The chain joins TRBV9 to TRBJ1-2; 9 nucleotides line up with TRBD1. Germline V CDR1 and CDR2: SGDLS, YYNGEE. The V gene end was trimmed by 4 bases and the J gene end by 3 bases; junction bases not matched to a gene: 4. This CDR3 comprises 14 residues. The CDR3 DNA sequence: TGTGCCAGCAGCAGGGACAGGGCCTACTATGGCTACACCTTC. Encoded protein: CASSRDRAYYGYTF.

There are many counts of this clonotype. The chain joins TRBV5-1 to TRBJ2-2; a weak D match, TRBD1 (6 bases). Germline CDR1 SGHRS, CDR2 YFSETQ. The CDR3 extends over 16 amino acids. V was trimmed by 0 bases and J by 4 bases, leaving 13 bases between them. In DNA, the CDR3 is TGCGCCAGCAGCTTGGATCTGGGGGCGTCCACCGGGGAGCTGTTTTTT. It specifies CASSLDLGASTGELFF.

The chain has TRBV9 and TRBJ1-1; maybe TRBD1 (6 bases). This CDR3 is built from 12 residues. In germline, CDR1 is SGDLS, CDR2 YYNGEE. Trimming shortened V by 0 bases and J by 11 bases, and 11 bases separated the two germline ends. CDR3 sequence: CASSVEGDGAFF. In DNA, the CDR3 is TGTGCCAGCAGCGTAGAGGGGGATGGCGCTTTCTTT.